Presented here are 18 T cell receptor beta chains from one specimen sequenced in a study of PD-1 blockade in classical Hodgkin lymphoma. The time point is: cycle 4 day 1 (C4D1), after five to seven weeks of nivolumab. Every single patient, without exception, relapsed after autologous stem cell transplantation, and brentuximab vedotin exposure varied. Researchers pulled CD8+ T cells out of thawed PBMCs using magnetic negative selection. The protocol was immunoSEQ multiplex PCR, while the TCRdb copy is restricted to in-frame clones and leaves out a portion. The sample lists roughly 20,000 clones; around 84% were seen once. Sample: CD8+ T cells from blood, taken before the fourth cycle of nivolumab. Receptors originate from a human donor with classical Hodgkin lymphoma.

V and J are TRBV5-5 and TRBJ2-7; D perhaps matches TRBD1 (6 bases). The germline V and J ends were trimmed by 4 bases and 0 bases, with 11 bases remaining between them. Per germline, CDR1 SGHKS and CDR2 YYEKEE (reference sequence). The CDR3 loop spans 14 amino acids. The CDR3 reads CASSHPDSSYEQYF. The DNA of the CDR3 is TGTGCCAGCAGCCACCCGGACAGCTCCTACGAGCAGTACTTC.

J is TRBJ1-2 and V is TRBV5-1, with D uncertain. With 1 base removed from V and 10 bases from J, the gap between germline ends came to 20 bases. The CDR3 sequence is 15 residues long. The germline gives CDR1 SGHRS, CDR2 YFSETQ. CDR3 nucleotides: TGCGCCAGCAGCTTGTCCGCTCACGGGAGGGTCGACTACACCTTC. Amino acid sequence: CASSLSAHGRVDYTF.

This chain links TRBV4-2 with TRBJ2-3, with D possibly called TRBD1 or TRBD2 (5 bases each). The V end was cut by 0 bases, the J end by 2 bases, with 18 bases between. CDR3 size: 18 residues. The germline V gene encodes CDR1 LGHNA and CDR2 YNFKEQ. The CDR3 DNA reads as TGTGCCAGCAGCCAAGAAGTTCCCGGGACCCAGCCCACAGATACGCAGTATTTT. Its protein is CASSQEVPGTQPTDTQYF.

The gene calls are TRBV7-2 and TRBJ2-1; 9 nucleotides align to TRBD1. V lost 4 bases, J lost 2 bases, and 3 bases stayed unmatched. Germline V gene lookup returns CDR1 SGHTA and CDR2 FQGNSA. The CDR3 sequence is 15 residues long. The CDR3 is CASSSTGGAYNEQFF. CDR3 DNA: TGTGCCAGCAGCTCGACAGGGGGGGCCTACAATGAGCAGTTCTTC.

The V and J genes are TRBV19 and TRBJ1-4, with a tentative D call TRBD1 (5 bases). From germline, CDR1 is LNHDA and CDR2 SQIVND (reference sequence). Deletions cut 7 bases from V and 3 bases from J, with 15 bases between. The CDR3 is made up of 15 amino acids. The CDR3 reads CASTLGGGPNEKLFF. The CDR3 DNA follows: TGTGCCAGTACCCTCGGCGGGGGTCCTAATGAAAAACTGTTTTTT. The complete variable domain, with remaining parts taken from reference TRBV19 and TRBJ1-4, reads DGGITQSPKYLFRKEGQNVTLSCEQNLNHDAMYWYRQDPGQGLRLIYYSQIVNDFQKGDIAEGYSVSREKKESFPLTVTSAQKNPTAFYLCASTLGGGPNEKLFFGSGTQLSVL.

The chain is built from TRBV13 and TRBJ2-1, with D possibly being TRBD1 (7 bases). The CDR3 is 15 residues long. The germline CDR1 and CDR2 sequences are PRHDT and FYEKMQ (reference sequence). Trimming pared 4 bases from V and 8 bases from J, leaving 18 bases between. DNA of the CDR3: TGTGCCAGCAGCTCAACAGAGGGGGCTAGCGATGAGCAGTTCTTC. Translating it yields CASSSTEGASDEQFF. Combining the CDR3 with reference TRBV13 and TRBJ2-1 gives the whole variable domain AAGVIQSPRHLIKEKRETATLKCYPIPRHDTVYWYQQGPGQDPQFLISFYEKMQSDKGSIPDRFSAQQFSDYHSELNMSSLELGDSALYFCASSSTEGASDEQFFGPGTRLTVL.

The V call is TRBV5-5, the J call TRBJ1-2; TRBD1 matches at 7 bases. Germline assignment: CDR1 SGHKS and CDR2 YYEKEE (reference sequence). V shed 6 bases, J shed 4 bases, and the junction held 21 bases outside the gene matches. This CDR3 is 18 amino acids long. CDR3 in amino acids: CASNPGSTGDLWGYGYTF. CDR3 nucleotides: TGTGCCAGCAACCCAGGGAGTACAGGGGATTTATGGGGCTATGGCTACACCTTC.

This chain links TRBV28 with TRBJ2-7; TRBD1 agrees at 10 bases. J was trimmed by 7 bases and V by 7 bases; bases with no gene match: 10. This CDR3 has 14 amino acids. CDR1 and CDR2 (germline): MDHEN, SYDVKM. The CDR3 spells CASTLSGTGEEQYF. DNA for the CDR3: TGTGCCAGCACCCTATCCGGGACAGGGGAGGAGCAGTACTTC.

The V call is TRBV9, the J call TRBJ2-1; unclear D gene. Trimming stripped 0 bases from V and 3 bases from J, with 10 bases between. The CDR3 loop spans 15 amino acids. Looked up from germline, CDR1 is SGDLS and CDR2 is YYNGEE. The CDR3 loop is CASSVESVRYNEQFF. The CDR3 DNA sequence: TGTGCCAGCAGCGTAGAGTCTGTCCGCTACAATGAGCAGTTCTTC.

The chain joins TRBV7-8 to TRBJ1-1; D call uncertain. The CDR3 totals 10 residues. Germline V gene sequence: CDR1 SGHVS, CDR2 FQNEAQ. Trimming took off 5 bases at V and 8 bases at J, with 6 bases between the two ends. CDR3 nucleotide sequence: TGTGCCAGCAGCATGTTGGAAGCTTTCTTT. Residues: CASSMLEAFF.

The chain recombines TRBV10-2 with TRBJ1-2; D unresolved. Trimming stripped 0 bases from V and 7 bases from J, with 12 bases between. In germline, CDR1 is WSHSY, CDR2 SAAADI. The CDR3 totals 14 residues. The CDR3, as DNA: TGCGCCAGCAGTGAGTCGTTAGGGATTCGTGGCTACACCTTC. Translated: CASSESLGIRGYTF.

This chain links TRBV9 with TRBJ2-7, with 9 bases matching TRBD1. The CDR3 has 14 residues. Germline CDR1 is SGDLS and CDR2 is YYNGEE. J gave up 3 bases and V 7 bases, and 8 bases lay outside the gene matches. Here the CDR3 DNA reads TGTGCCAGCTCCCGGGACAGGGAAGTCTACGAGCAGTACTTC. Amino acids: CASSRDREVYEQYF.

This clone was counted a single time. Other DNA sequences from this sample encode an identical CDR3 as well. V gene TRBV15 combines with J gene TRBJ1-1; weak D call: TRBD1 (5 bases). V lost 0 bases, J lost 1 base, and 9 bases lay in between. Germline V gene sequence: CDR1 LNHNV, CDR2 YYDKDF (reference sequence). The length of the CDR3 is 15 residues. As DNA, the CDR3 is TGTGCCACCAGCAGAGATCGCGGACAGAACACTGAAGCTTTCTTT. Encoded protein: CATSRDRGQNTEAFF.

The chain has TRBV30 and TRBJ1-1; D is undetermined. The CDR3 has 13 residues. Per the germline V gene, CDR1 is GTSNPN and CDR2 is SVGIG (reference sequence). The germline V and J ends were trimmed by 2 bases and 4 bases, with 11 bases remaining between them. CDR3 sequence (DNA): TGTGCCTGGAGTCTGGAGGGTGGCACTGAAGCTTTCTTT. Residues: CAWSLEGGTEAFF.

The chain employs TRBV19 and TRBJ1-1, with D possibly matching TRBD1 (5 bases). V lost 5 bases to trimming and J lost 1 base, with 11 bases between them. Germline V gene sequence: CDR1 LNHDA, CDR2 SQIVND (reference sequence). This CDR3 region has 14 residues. The DNA of the CDR3 is TGTGCCAGTAGTCACGGGACCCCGAACACTGAAGCTTTCTTT. Its translation: CASSHGTPNTEAFF. The full variable domain, in which reference TRBV19 and TRBJ1-1 provide the parts outside the CDR3, is DGGITQSPKYLFRKEGQNVTLSCEQNLNHDAMYWYRQDPGQGLRLIYYSQIVNDFQKGDIAEGYSVSREKKESFPLTVTSAQKNPTAFYLCASSHGTPNTEAFFGQGTRLTVV.

The rearrangement uses TRBV9 and TRBJ1-1; no firm D call. The CDR3 length is 14 residues. The germline gives CDR1 SGDLS, CDR2 YYNGEE. The germline V and J ends were trimmed by 0 bases and 5 bases, with 11 bases remaining between them. DNA of the CDR3: TGTGCCAGCAGCGTAGGTGATTTGGGGACTGAAGCTTTCTTT. This sequence encodes CASSVGDLGTEAFF.

In this sample, this clone turned up a few times. The rearrangement links TRBV7-9 to TRBJ1-3; D unclear. Deletions cut 0 bases from V and 4 bases from J, with 7 bases between. The CDR3 is made up of 14 amino acids. Germline V CDR1 and CDR2: SEHNR, FQNEAQ (reference sequence). The CDR3 reads CASSLAVSGNTIYF. DNA for the CDR3: TGTGCCAGCAGCTTAGCCGTGTCCGGAAACACCATATATTTT.

V is TRBV10-2 and J is TRBJ1-6; TRBD1 might be the D (5 bases). Germline lookup yields CDR1 WSHSY and CDR2 SAAADI. V was cut by 5 bases and J by 3 bases, with 8 bases left in between. This CDR3 contains 14 residues. CDR3 DNA sequence: TGCGCCAGCAGTCTGACAGACTATAATTCACCCCTCCACTTT. This translates into CASSLTDYNSPLHF.